The source of this T cell receptor (beta chain) is a study of blood T cell repertoires in COVID-19. Across the study: Samples taken during acute and convalescent COVID-19 were collected in the United States, Italy and Spain.

Clones were read by immunoSEQ multiplex PCR, and TCRdb kept only the in-frame ones, dropping some. The sample records more than 250,000 clones, around 87% being singletons. The CDR3 has 13 residues. V was trimmed by 10 bases and J by 4 bases, leaving 14 bases between them. Germline V lookup: CDR1 MNHEY, CDR2 SVGAGI. The V call is TRBV6-5, the J call TRBJ1-3; the D is unclear. The sequencing input was PBMCs or T cells enriched from blood (not recorded which). The sequence derives from a young woman who had recovered from COVID-19. In DNA form, the CDR3 reads TGTGCCACCCTCGGGGTGTTAGGAAACACCATATATTTT. It encodes CATLGVLGNTIYF.